Reported below is one T cell receptor (beta chain). As yet, its antigen is unknown. This record belongs to a study of CD8+CD57+ T cells in acquired aplastic anemia. Background on the study: Sorted CD4+ and CD8+ cells yielded DNA averaging about 3.1 ug. Healthy donor sequencing depth: approximately 9.9 million CD4+, fewer than 12 million CD8+ reads. Points from the study as a whole: Around 29 shared CD8+ CDR3s appeared highly expressed within patients' immunodominant clones.

CDR1 is SGDLS and CDR2 is YYNGEE in the germline V gene. The CDR3 consists of 15 residues. V shed 0 bases, J shed 9 bases, and the junction held 8 bases outside the gene matches. For CDR3 and TCR beta VDJ profiling, genomic DNA was the template used. TCRdb re-called the reads with MiXCR, one entry per CDR3 protein. The sample contains tens of thousands of distinct CDR3 sequences, 45% to 70% of which appear only once. V usage is TRBV9 and J usage is TRBJ2-5; 10 bases agree with TRBD1. The sequenced sample was sorted CD4+, CD8+, or CD8+CD57+ T cells (not recorded which) from PBMCs. The sequence came from a human donor in good health, serving as a control. CDR3 sequence (DNA): TGTGCCAGCAGCGTAGCCGGACAGGGGGTCCTCGCCCAGTACTTC. This translates into CASSVAGQGVLAQYF.